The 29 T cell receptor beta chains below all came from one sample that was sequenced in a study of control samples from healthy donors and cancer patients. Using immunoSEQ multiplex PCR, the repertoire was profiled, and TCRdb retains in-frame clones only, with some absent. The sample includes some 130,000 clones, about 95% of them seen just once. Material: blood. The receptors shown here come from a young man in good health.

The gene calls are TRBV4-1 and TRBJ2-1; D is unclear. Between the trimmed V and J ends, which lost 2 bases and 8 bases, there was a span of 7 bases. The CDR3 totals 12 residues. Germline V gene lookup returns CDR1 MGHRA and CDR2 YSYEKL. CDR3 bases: TGCGCCAGCAGCCAAACTTCCCATGAGCAGTTCTTC. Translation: CASSQTSHEQFF.

CDR3 bases: TGTGCCAGCGGGTGGGATGAAAAACTGTTTTTT. It is translated as CASGWDEKLFF. This sequence joins TRBV7-2 and TRBJ1-4; D unclear. With 8 bases removed from V and 6 bases from J, the gap between germline ends came to 7 bases. The germline V gene encodes CDR1 SGHTA and CDR2 FQGNSA. The CDR3 is 11 residues long.

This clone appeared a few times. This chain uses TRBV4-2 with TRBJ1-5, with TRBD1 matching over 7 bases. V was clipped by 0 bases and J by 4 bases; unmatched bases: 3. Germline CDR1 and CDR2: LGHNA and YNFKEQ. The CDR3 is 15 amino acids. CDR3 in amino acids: CASSQDRGVNQPQHF. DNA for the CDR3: TGTGCCAGCAGCCAAGACAGGGGGGTAAATCAGCCCCAGCATTTT.

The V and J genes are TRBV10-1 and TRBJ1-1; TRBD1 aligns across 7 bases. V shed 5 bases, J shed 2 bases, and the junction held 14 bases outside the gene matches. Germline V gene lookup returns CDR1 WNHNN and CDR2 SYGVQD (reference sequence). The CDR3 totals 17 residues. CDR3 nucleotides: TGCGCCAGCAGTCCAATTCCGACAGGGTGGAAAAACACTGAAGCTTTCTTT. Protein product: CASSPIPTGWKNTEAFF.

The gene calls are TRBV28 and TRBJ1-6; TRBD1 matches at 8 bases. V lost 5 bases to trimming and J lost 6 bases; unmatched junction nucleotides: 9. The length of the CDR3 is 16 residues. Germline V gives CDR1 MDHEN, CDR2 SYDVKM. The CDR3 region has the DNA TGTGCCAGCAGTCGGTACAGGGGGGGGCGTAATTCACCCCTCCACTTT. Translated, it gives CASSRYRGGRNSPLHF.

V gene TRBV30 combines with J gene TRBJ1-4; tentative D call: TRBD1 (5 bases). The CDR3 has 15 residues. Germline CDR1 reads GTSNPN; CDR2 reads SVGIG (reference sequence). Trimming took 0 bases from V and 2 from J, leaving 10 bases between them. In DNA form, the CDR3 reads TGTGCCTGGAGTGTAGGCCAGGGCACTAATGAAAAACTGTTTTTT. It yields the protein CAWSVGQGTNEKLFF.

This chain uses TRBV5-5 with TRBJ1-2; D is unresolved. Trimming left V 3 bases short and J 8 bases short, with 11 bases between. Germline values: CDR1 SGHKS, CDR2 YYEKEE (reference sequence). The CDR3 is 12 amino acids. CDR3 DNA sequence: TGTGCCAGCAGCTACCTGGACGAGGGCTACACCTTC. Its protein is CASSYLDEGYTF.

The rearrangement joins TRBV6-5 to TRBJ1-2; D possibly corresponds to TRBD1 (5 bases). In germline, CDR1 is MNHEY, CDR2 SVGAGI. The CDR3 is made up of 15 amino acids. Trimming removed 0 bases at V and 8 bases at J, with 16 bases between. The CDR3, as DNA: TGTGCCAGCAGTTACTCTCCGACAGTGGGAACCGGCTACACCTTC. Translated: CASSYSPTVGTGYTF.

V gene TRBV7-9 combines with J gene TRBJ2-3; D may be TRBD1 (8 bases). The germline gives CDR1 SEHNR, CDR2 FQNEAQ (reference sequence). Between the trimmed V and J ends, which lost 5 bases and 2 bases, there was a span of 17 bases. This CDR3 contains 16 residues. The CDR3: CASSGNRGGITDTQYF. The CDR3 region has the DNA TGTGCCAGCAGCGGAAACAGGGGGGGAATCACAGATACGCAGTATTTT.

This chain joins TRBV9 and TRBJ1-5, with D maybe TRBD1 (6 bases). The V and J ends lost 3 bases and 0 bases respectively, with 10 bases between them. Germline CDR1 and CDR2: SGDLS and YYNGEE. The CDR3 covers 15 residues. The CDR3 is CASSAGAYSNQPQHF. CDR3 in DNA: TGTGCCAGCAGCGCGGGGGCCTATAGCAATCAGCCCCAGCATTTT.

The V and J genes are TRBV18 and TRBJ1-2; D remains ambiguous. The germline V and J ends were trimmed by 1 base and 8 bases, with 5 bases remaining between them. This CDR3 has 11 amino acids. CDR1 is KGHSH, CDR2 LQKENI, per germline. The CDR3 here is CASSPRVGYTF. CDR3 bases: TGTGCCAGCTCACCACGGGTGGGCTACACCTTC.

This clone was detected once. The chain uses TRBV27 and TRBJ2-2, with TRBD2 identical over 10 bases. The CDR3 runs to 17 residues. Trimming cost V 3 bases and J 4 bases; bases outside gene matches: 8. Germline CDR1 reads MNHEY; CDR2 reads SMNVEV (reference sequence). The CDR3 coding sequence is TGTGCCAGCAGTTTCCTCGTAGCGGGGGGCGGCACCGGGGAGCTGTTTTTT. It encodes CASSFLVAGGGTGELFF.

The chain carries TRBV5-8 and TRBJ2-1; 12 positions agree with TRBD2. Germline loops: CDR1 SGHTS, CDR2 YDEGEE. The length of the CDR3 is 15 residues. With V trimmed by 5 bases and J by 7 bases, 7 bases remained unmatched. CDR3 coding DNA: TGTGCCAGCAGTCCTCTAGCGGGGGGGCTGAATGAGCAGTTCTTC. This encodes CASSPLAGGLNEQFF.

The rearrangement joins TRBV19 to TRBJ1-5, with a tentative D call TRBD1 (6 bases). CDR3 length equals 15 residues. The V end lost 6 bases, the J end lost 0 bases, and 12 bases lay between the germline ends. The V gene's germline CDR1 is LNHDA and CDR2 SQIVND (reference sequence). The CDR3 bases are TGTGCCAGTAGGACAGGAGCTTATAGCAATCAGCCCCAGCATTTT. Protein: CASRTGAYSNQPQHF.

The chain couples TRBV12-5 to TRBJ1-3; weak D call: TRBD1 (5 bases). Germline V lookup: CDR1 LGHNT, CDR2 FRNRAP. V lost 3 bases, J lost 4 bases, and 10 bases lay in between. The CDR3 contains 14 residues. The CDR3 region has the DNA TGTGCTAGTGGTTTCGGGACTGCAGGAAACACCATATATTTT. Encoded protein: CASGFGTAGNTIYF.

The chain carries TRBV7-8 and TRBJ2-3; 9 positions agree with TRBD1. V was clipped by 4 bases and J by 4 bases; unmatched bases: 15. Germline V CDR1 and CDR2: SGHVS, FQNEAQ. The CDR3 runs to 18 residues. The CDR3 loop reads CASSSLEITRDRADTQYF. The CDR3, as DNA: TGTGCCAGCAGCTCTTTGGAGATAACCCGGGACAGGGCAGATACGCAGTATTTT.

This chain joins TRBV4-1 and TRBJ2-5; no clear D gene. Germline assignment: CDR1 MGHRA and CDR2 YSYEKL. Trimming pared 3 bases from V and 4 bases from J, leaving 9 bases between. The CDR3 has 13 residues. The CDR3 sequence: CASSQTSRETQYF. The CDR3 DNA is TGCGCCAGCAGCCAGACCTCTCGAGAGACCCAGTACTTC.

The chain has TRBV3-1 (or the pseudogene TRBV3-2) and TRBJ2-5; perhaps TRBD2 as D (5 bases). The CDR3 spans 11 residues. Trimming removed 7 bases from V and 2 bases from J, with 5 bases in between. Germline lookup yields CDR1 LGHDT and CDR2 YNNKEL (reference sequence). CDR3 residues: CASKRQETQYF. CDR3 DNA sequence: TGTGCCAGCAAGCGGCAAGAGACCCAGTACTTC.

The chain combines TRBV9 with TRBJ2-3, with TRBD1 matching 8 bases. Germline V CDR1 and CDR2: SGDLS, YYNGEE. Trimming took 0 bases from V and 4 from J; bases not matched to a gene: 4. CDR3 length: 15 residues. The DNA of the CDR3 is TGTGCCAGCAGCGTAGCAGGGGGCGCGGCAGATACGCAGTATTTT. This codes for CASSVAGGAADTQYF.

CDR3 protein: CASSQTRGESSPLHF. The CDR3 DNA is TGTGCCAGCAGCCAGACGAGGGGAGAAAGCTCACCCCTCCACTTT. V is TRBV6-2 or TRBV6-3 and J is TRBJ1-6; the D gene is possibly TRBD1 (5 bases). The length of the CDR3 is 15 residues. Germline-derived CDR1 and CDR2 are MNHEY and SVGEGT. Trimming took off 6 bases at V and 10 bases at J, with 19 bases between the two ends.

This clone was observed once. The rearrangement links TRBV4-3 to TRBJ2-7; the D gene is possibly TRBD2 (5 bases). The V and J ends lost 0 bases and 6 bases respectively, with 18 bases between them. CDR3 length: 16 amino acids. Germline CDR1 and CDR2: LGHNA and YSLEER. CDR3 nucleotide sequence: TGCGCCAGCAGCCAAGATTTGGTGGGAGTGCTAAGCGAGCAGTACTTC. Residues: CASSQDLVGVLSEQYF.

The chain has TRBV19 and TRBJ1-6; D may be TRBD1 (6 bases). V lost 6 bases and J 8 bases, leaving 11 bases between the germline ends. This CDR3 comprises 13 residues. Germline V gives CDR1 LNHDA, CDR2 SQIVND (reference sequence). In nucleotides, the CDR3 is TGTGCCAGTAGAAAGGCAGGGGATTCACCCCTCCACTTT. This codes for CASRKAGDSPLHF.

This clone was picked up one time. For the CDR3, the DNA is TGTGCCAGCAGCTTAAGGGCGGCAGGCGGCTCCTACGAGCAGTACTTC. Amino acids: CASSLRAAGGSYEQYF. This chain uses TRBV7-6 with TRBJ2-7; D gene ambiguous. The germline gives CDR1 SGHVS, CDR2 FNYEAQ. The germline V and J ends were trimmed by 2 bases and 0 bases, with 14 bases remaining between them. The CDR3 totals 16 residues.

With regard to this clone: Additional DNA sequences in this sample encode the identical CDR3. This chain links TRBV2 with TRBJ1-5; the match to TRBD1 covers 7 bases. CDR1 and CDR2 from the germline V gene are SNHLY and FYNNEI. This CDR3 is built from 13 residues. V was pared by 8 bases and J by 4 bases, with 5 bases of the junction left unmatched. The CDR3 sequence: CASHRDSNQPQHF. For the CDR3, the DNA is TGTGCCAGCCACCGGGACAGTAATCAGCCCCAGCATTTT.

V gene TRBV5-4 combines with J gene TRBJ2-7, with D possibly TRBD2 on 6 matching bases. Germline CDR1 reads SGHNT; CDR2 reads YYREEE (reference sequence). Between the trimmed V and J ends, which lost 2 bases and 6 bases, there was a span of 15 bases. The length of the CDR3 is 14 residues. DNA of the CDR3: TGTGCCAGCAGCTTTCCCGGGACTGTGGGCGAGCAGTACTTC. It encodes CASSFPGTVGEQYF.

The CDR3 region has the DNA TGTGCCAGCAGTTACCGCAGGAACACAGATACGCAGTATTTT. Protein: CASSYRRNTDTQYF. The chain links TRBV27 to TRBJ2-3; no definite D call. This CDR3 comprises 14 residues. V lost 4 bases, J lost 2 bases, and 10 bases lay in between. In germline, CDR1 is MNHEY, CDR2 SMNVEV (reference sequence).

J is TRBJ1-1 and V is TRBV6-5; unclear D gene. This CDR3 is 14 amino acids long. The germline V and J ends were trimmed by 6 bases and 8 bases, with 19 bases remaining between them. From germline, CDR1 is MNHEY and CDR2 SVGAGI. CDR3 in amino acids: CASRVDASRLEAFF. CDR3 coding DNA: TGTGCCAGCAGAGTTGACGCGTCTCGGTTGGAAGCTTTCTTT.

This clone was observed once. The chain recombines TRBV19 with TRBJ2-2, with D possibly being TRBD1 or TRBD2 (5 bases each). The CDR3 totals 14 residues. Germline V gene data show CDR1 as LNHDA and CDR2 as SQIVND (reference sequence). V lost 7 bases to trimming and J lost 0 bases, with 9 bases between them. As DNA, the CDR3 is TGTGCCAGTACGGTGGGGGCGAACACCGGGGAGCTGTTTTTT. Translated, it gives CASTVGANTGELFF.

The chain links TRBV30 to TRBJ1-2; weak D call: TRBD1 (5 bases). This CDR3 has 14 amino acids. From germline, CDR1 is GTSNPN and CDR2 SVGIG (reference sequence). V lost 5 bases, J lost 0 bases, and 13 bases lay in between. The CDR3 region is CAWEGHSPNYGYTF. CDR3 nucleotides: TGTGCCTGGGAGGGGCACAGTCCTAACTATGGCTACACCTTC. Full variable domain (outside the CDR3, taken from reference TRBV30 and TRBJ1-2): SQTIHQWPATLVQPVGSPLSLECTVEGTSNPNLYWYRQAAGRGLQLLFYSVGIGQISSEVPQNLSASRPQDRQFILSSKKLLLSDSGFYLCAWEGHSPNYGYTFGSGTRLTVV.